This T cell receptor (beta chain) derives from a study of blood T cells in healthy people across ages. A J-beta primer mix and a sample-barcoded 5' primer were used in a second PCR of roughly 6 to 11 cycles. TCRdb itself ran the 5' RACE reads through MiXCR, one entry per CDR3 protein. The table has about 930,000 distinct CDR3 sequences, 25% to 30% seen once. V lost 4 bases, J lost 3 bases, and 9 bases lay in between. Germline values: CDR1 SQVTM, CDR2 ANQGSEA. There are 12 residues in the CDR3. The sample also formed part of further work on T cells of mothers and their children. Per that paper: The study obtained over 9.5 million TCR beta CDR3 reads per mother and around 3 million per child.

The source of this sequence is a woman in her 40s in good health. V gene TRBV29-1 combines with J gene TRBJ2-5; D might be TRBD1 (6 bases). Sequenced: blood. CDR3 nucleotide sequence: TGCAGCGTTGGACAGGTGAAAGAGACCCAGTACTTC. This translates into CSVGQVKETQYF.